The clone carrying this TCR beta chain came up a few times. Antigen specificity is unknown. This record belongs to a study of T cells in localized non-small cell lung cancer. Study-wide points: Sequencing was restricted to one tumor region; therefore, heterogeneity remains possible. Median approximately 50 top-100 tumor clones were shared with paired adjacent lung. T cell clonality was highest in uninvolved adjacent lung, above tumor.

Clones were read by immunoSEQ multiplex PCR, and TCRdb kept only the in-frame ones, dropping some. The sample includes thousands of clones, roughly 26% seen only once; the top ten take 15%. The input for sequencing was lung tumor tissue, taken before any cancer treatment. The origin of this receptor is a male donor aged 60 or older with stage III squamous cell lung carcinoma.

The CDR3 here is CASKDRYSGNTIYF. The CDR3 nucleotides are TGTGCCAGCAAAGACAGATACTCTGGAAACACCATATATTTT. The chain recombines TRBV6-8 with TRBJ1-3; tentatively, D is TRBD1 (5 bases). The CDR3 runs to 14 residues. Trimming cost V 7 bases and J 0 bases, with 10 bases left between them. The germline V gene encodes CDR1 MNHGY and CDR2 SAAAGT.